This T cell receptor (beta chain) was sequenced during a study of blood T cell repertoires in COVID-19. Study context: Samples came from the United States, Italy and Spain, spanning acute and convalescent COVID-19. In each case, the material was cDNA or gDNA derived from T cells, B-cell-depleted T cells, or PBMCs.

In the original analysis: Quantification of nucleated cells was approximated via reference gene primer amplification. Clones were sequenced by immunoSEQ multiplex PCR, and TCRdb holds only the in-frame ones, with some missing. Clone size and V and J calls were adopted from that table, with D and trimming inferred from the DNA. The repertoire includes 100,000 to 150,000 clones, about 83% of them detected once, and roughly 4.9% sits in the top ten. The CDR3 covers 13 residues. The V gene's germline CDR1 is SNHLY and CDR2 FYNNEI. Trimming removed 7 bases at V and 5 bases at J, with 14 bases between. This clonotype originated in a human donor in a cohort sampled during active COVID-19. The sequencing sample was made of peripheral blood. This rearrangement joins TRBV2 to TRBJ2-5, with a weak D call TRBD2 (6 bases). The CDR3: CASTQGRMETQYF. The CDR3 nucleotides read TGTGCCAGCACCCAAGGGAGGATGGAGACCCAGTACTTC.